This T cell receptor (beta chain) was captured by sequencing in a study of cytomegalovirus exposure and HLA in healthy donors. General study findings and limits: Some highly shared sequence variants likely arose as a pipeline artifact. As was reported, the HLA-A and HLA-B alleles of most subjects were accurately predicted from TCR beta sequences.

A note on this clone: Its matching antigen is unknown.

Germline lookup yields CDR1 SEHNR and CDR2 FQNEAQ (reference sequence). V was pared by 5 bases and J by 2 bases, with 4 bases of the junction left unmatched. This CDR3 contains 14 residues. With 60 Vbeta and 13 Jbeta primers, the PCR was carried out. Original processing methods: Tens of millions of unique TCR beta chains, about 11 million of them shared, were counted by a later analysis. Clones were sequenced by immunoSEQ multiplex PCR, and TCRdb holds only the in-frame ones, with some missing. V and J calls and clone size are as listed in that table; D and trimming were resolved from the DNA. The sample yields 95,000 to 100,000 clones, more than 80% seen once.

The chain links TRBV7-9 to TRBJ2-7; TRBD1 matches 9 bases. This sequence was found in a man younger than 40 in good health and CMV-seronegative. The sample was PBMCs. The CDR3 here is CASSPRQGAYEQYF. CDR3 nucleotides: TGTGCCAGCAGCCCGCGACAGGGGGCCTACGAGCAGTACTTC. Drawing the rest from reference TRBV7-9 and TRBJ2-7, the complete variable domain is DTGVSQNPRHKITKRGQNVTFRCDPISEHNRLYWYRQTLGQGPEFLTYFQNEAQLEKSRLLSDRFSAERPKGSFSTLEIQRTEQGDSAMYLCASSPRQGAYEQYFGPGTRLTVT.